This T cell receptor beta chain was identified in a study of vaccination and CD4 T cells after COVID-19. About the research overall: Convalescent participants consisted of six males and four females, two being Hispanic. Once diagnosed, patients had post-COVID samples drawn a median approximately 93 days later (range 35 to 161). Study observations and caveats: A median approximately 86% of convalescent patients' SARS-CoV-2-reactive clones emerged only after vaccination.

An Oncomine TCR Beta short-read assay was used to sequence the DNA from cultured CD4+ T cells. One entry per CDR3 protein, called by TCRdb with MiXCR from the PCR reads. The sample lists roughly 5,000 distinct CDR3 sequences, around 47% occurring once. This clonotype was observed once. Its matching antigen is unknown. Regarding treatment: approximately 10-day PBMC culture with coronavirus spike peptide pools or control peptides (ViraFEST assay). With peptide pools, ViraFEST first expanded antigen-specific T cells and afterwards sequenced their TCRs. The CDR3 consists of 14 residues. Trimming removed 2 bases from V and 2 bases from J, with 10 bases in between. Germline V lookup: CDR1 MDHEN, CDR2 SYDVKM.

Material: CD4+ T cells from blood, cultured in vitro, obtained after SARS-CoV-2 vaccination. The chain recombines TRBV28 with TRBJ2-7; no reliable D call. The clonotype comes from a human donor who had recovered from COVID-19. The DNA for the CDR3 is TGTGCCAGCAGTTTACCAGGACCGACCTACGAGCAGTACTTC. As protein: CASSLPGPTYEQYF.